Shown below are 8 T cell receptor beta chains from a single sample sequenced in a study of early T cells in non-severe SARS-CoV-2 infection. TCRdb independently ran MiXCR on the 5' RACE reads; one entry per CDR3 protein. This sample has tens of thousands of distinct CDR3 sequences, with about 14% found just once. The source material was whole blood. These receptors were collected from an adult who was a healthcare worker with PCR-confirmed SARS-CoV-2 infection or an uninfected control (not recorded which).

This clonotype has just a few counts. The CDR3 sequence is CASSAPGLDTQYF. In DNA form, the CDR3 reads TGTGCCAGCAGCGCCCCGGGACTAGATACGCAGTATTTT. The chain uses TRBV7-8 and TRBJ2-3, with D possibly TRBD2 on 6 matching bases. Trimming shortened V by 5 bases and J by 5 bases, and 11 bases separated the two germline ends. Germline assignment: CDR1 SGHVS and CDR2 FQNEAQ. CDR3 length: 13 residues.

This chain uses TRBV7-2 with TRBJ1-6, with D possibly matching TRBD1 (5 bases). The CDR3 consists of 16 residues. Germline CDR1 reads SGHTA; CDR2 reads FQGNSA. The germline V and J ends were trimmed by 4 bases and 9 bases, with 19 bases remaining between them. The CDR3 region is CASSSSGTGLISPLHF. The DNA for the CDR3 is TGTGCCAGCAGCTCCTCCGGGACCGGGTTGATTTCACCCCTCCACTTT.

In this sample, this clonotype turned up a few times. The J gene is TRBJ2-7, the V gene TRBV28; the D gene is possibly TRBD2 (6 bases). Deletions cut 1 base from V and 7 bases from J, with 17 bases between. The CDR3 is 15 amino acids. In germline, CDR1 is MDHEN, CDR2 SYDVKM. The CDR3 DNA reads TGTGCCAGCAGTTTATATAGCTTGCAAGGAGGGGAGCAGTACTTC. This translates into CASSLYSLQGGEQYF.

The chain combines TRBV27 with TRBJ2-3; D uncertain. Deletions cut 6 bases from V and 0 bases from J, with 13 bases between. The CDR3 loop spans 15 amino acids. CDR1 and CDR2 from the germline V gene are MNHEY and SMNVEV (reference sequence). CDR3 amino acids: CASSSAGVSTDTQYF. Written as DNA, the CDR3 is TGTGCCAGCAGCAGCGCAGGAGTGAGCACAGATACGCAGTATTTT.

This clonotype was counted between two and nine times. The CDR3 loop reads CSVSWTRGKNTEAFF. CDR3 coding DNA: TGCAGCGTTTCGTGGACCCGGGGGAAGAACACTGAAGCTTTCTTT. The rearrangement links TRBV29-1 to TRBJ1-1, with D possibly TRBD1 on 5 matching bases. The germline CDR1 and CDR2 sequences are SQVTM and ANQGSEA. Deletions cut 5 bases from V and 1 base from J, with 17 bases between. The CDR3 length is 15 residues.

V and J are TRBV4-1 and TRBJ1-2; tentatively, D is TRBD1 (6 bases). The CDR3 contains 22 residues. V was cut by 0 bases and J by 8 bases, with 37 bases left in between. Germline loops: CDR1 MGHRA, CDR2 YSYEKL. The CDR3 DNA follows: TGCGCCAGCAGCCAAGAAGCAGGACAGATCCCCTTTGGCTTGGTGTTCGGGCTCGGCTACACCTTC. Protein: CASSQEAGQIPFGLVFGLGYTF.

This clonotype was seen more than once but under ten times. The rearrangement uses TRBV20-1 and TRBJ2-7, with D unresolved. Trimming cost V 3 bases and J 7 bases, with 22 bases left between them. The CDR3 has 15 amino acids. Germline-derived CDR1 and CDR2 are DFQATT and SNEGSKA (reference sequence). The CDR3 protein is CSARAPIARLEEQYF. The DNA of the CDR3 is TGCAGTGCTAGGGCACCGATCGCTAGATTGGAAGAGCAGTACTTC.

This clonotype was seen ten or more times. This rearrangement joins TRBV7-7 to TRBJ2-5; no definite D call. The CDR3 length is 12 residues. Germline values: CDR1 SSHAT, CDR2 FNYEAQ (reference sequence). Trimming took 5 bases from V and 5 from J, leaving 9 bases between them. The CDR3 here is CASSANRETQYF. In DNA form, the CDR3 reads TGTGCCAGCAGCGCTAACCGGGAGACCCAGTACTTC.